The 26 T cell receptor beta chains below all came from one sample that was sequenced in a study of identical twins. Via MiXCR, TCRdb re-called the 5' RACE reads, giving one row per CDR3 protein. The sample lists around 690,000 distinct CDR3 sequences, around 20% occurring once. A further study also used this sample, focusing on T cells expressing NK-cell markers.

The sample taken for sequencing was PBMCs. These receptors came from a woman aged 18-29 years in good health.

In this sample, this clonotype turned up a few times. V usage is TRBV20-1 and J usage is TRBJ2-3; 10 positions agree with TRBD2. Germline V CDR1 and CDR2: DFQATT, SNEGSKA (reference sequence). The V gene end was trimmed by 6 bases and the J gene end by 3 bases; junction bases not matched to a gene: 6. The CDR3 is 14 residues long. CDR3 sequence (DNA): TGCAGTGCCTCCGGGACTAGCGCGACAGATACGCAGTATTTT. Translation gives CSASGTSATDTQYF.

The chain couples TRBV7-2 to TRBJ2-7; 7 bases fit TRBD2. V trimming: 5 bases; J trimming: 3 bases; junction bases outside the gene matches: 10. CDR1 is SGHTA, CDR2 FQGNSA, per germline. The CDR3 loop spans 15 amino acids. CDR3 nucleotides: TGTGCCAGCAGCCCGGGGCGGGGGTTCGGCTACGAGCAGTACTTC. Translating gives CASSPGRGFGYEQYF. Full variable domain (rest looked up from reference TRBV7-2 and TRBJ2-7): GAGVSQSPSNKVTEKGKDVELRCDPISGHTALYWYRQSLGQGLEFLIYFQGNSAPDKSGLPSDRFSAERTGGSVSTLTIQRTQQEDSAVYLCASSPGRGFGYEQYFGPGTRLTVT.

At least ten counts were recorded for this clonotype. CDR3 in amino acids: CSAPWTVTDTQYF. As DNA, the CDR3 is TGCAGTGCTCCATGGACAGTAACAGATACGCAGTATTTT. The genes are TRBV20-1 and TRBJ2-3; a possible D gene is TRBD1 (6 bases). CDR3 length: 13 residues. V was clipped by 5 bases and J by 3 bases, with 12 bases between them. Germline V gene data show CDR1 as DFQATT and CDR2 as SNEGSKA (reference sequence).

The rearrangement links TRBV5-1 to TRBJ2-1, with D perhaps TRBD1 (6 bases). The V and J ends lost 4 bases and 4 bases respectively, with 18 bases between them. This CDR3 spans 16 amino acids. CDR1 is SGHRS, CDR2 YFSETQ, per germline. The CDR3: CASSPTGTPDYNEQFF. Written as DNA, the CDR3 is TGCGCCAGCAGCCCCACCGGGACACCAGATTACAATGAGCAGTTCTTC.

This clonotype was observed a handful of times. The J gene is TRBJ1-4, the V gene TRBV20-1; D remains ambiguous. The CDR3 loop spans 13 amino acids. CDR1 and CDR2 (germline): DFQATT, SNEGSKA (reference sequence). With 0 bases removed from V and 3 bases from J, the gap between germline ends came to 5 bases. For the CDR3, the DNA is TGCAGTGCTAGAGACAGGCCTAATGAAAAACTGTTTTTT. It specifies CSARDRPNEKLFF.

The chain uses TRBV12-3 or TRBV12-4 and TRBJ2-2; TRBD2 matches at 8 bases. This CDR3 is built from 16 residues. With 2 bases clipped from V and 2 bases from J, the junction kept 4 bases outside the gene matches. In DNA form, the CDR3 reads TGTGCCAGCAGTTTACTACTAGCGGTAAACACCGGGGAGCTGTTTTTT. Encoded protein: CASSLLLAVNTGELFF.

The chain is built from TRBV19 and TRBJ1-5, with D unclear. The CDR3 covers 15 residues. The V and J ends lost 5 bases and 7 bases respectively, with 18 bases between them. The germline gives CDR1 LNHDA, CDR2 SQIVND (reference sequence). The CDR3 DNA reads as TGTGCCAGTAGTCCTACGAGGGCTACCCCACAGCCCCAGCATTTT. Translation gives CASSPTRATPQPQHF.

This clonotype was observed many times. This chain connects TRBV6-5 to TRBJ2-3, with D possibly matching TRBD2 (6 bases). Trimming stripped 0 bases from V and 1 base from J, with 8 bases between. The CDR3 covers 15 residues. Germline V gene data show CDR1 as MNHEY and CDR2 as SVGAGI. CDR3 bases: TGTGCCAGCAGTTACTCGGGGACTCGCACAGATACGCAGTATTTT. This translates into CASSYSGTRTDTQYF.

This CDR3 is CASSYPGYYEQYF. The DNA for the CDR3 is TGTGCCAGCAGTTACCCGGGTTACTACGAGCAGTACTTC. This chain joins TRBV6-2 or TRBV6-3 and TRBJ2-7, with no clear D. The ends were cut back, 2 bases at V and 3 bases at J, with 8 bases in the middle. The CDR3 runs to 13 residues. Germline-derived CDR1 and CDR2 are MNHEY and SVGEGT.

The chain links TRBV7-2 to TRBJ2-7, with TRBD1 identical over 12 bases. The CDR3 has 15 residues. CDR1 SGHTA and CDR2 FQGNSA come from the germline V gene. The V gene end was trimmed by 6 bases and the J gene end by 7 bases; junction bases not matched to a gene: 10. DNA of the CDR3: TGTGCCAGCAGGTACACGGGACAGGGGGCCTGGGAGCAGTACTTC. It yields the protein CASRYTGQGAWEQYF. Filled out from reference TRBV7-2 and TRBJ2-7, the complete variable domain reads GAGVSQSPSNKVTEKGKDVELRCDPISGHTALYWYRQSLGQGLEFLIYFQGNSAPDKSGLPSDRFSAERTGGSVSTLTIQRTQQEDSAVYLCASRYTGQGAWEQYFGPGTRLTVT.

The chain has TRBV5-8 and TRBJ1-2; D is ambiguous. There are 13 residues in the CDR3. From germline, CDR1 is SGHTS and CDR2 YDEGEE. V lost 4 bases, J lost 7 bases, and 14 bases lay in between. Here the CDR3 DNA reads TGTGCCAGCAGCCTTGGCACCCTGGGTGGCTACACCTTC. Translated: CASSLGTLGGYTF.

The CDR3 here is CAIAGTSGNEQFF. In DNA form, the CDR3 reads TGTGCCATTGCCGGGACTAGCGGTAATGAGCAGTTCTTC. The chain is built from TRBV10-3 and TRBJ2-1; 11 nucleotides agree with TRBD2. V was clipped by 9 bases and J by 7 bases; unmatched bases: 5. The CDR3 is 13 amino acids. Germline lookup yields CDR1 ENHRY and CDR2 SYGVKD.

This clonotype has ten or more counts. This chain joins TRBV4-3 and TRBJ2-5; D gene ambiguous. The CDR3 length is 13 residues. Trimming removed 0 bases at V and 5 bases at J, with 7 bases between. From germline, CDR1 is LGHNA and CDR2 YSLEER. The CDR3 region is CASSQEPFETQYF. The CDR3 DNA sequence: TGCGCCAGCAGCCAAGAGCCATTCGAGACCCAGTACTTC.

The genes are TRBV5-6 and TRBJ2-3; 9 bases map to TRBD1. Looked up from germline, CDR1 is SGHDT and CDR2 is YYEEEE. This CDR3 contains 14 residues. V lost 4 bases to trimming and J lost 6 bases; unmatched junction nucleotides: 6. In DNA, the CDR3 is TGTGCCAGCAGCACCGGGACAGGGAGGGATACGCAGTATTTT. Residues: CASSTGTGRDTQYF. Looking up the rest from reference TRBV5-6 and TRBJ2-3 gives the full variable domain: DAGVTQSPTHLIKTRGQQVTLRCSPKSGHDTVSWYQQALGQGPQFIFQYYEEEERQRGNFPDRFSGHQFPNYSSELNVNALLLGDSALYLCASSTGTGRDTQYFGPGTRLTVL.

In its sample, this clonotype was seen a few times. CDR3 amino acids: CASSVEGTGNEKLFF. DNA of the CDR3: TGTGCCAGCAGCGTAGAAGGAACGGGGAATGAAAAACTGTTTTTT. The chain has TRBV9 and TRBJ1-4; no clear D gene. The V end lost 0 bases, the J end lost 5 bases, and 11 bases lay between the germline ends. Germline V gene sequence: CDR1 SGDLS, CDR2 YYNGEE. The CDR3 contains 15 residues.

The chain joins TRBV10-3 to TRBJ2-7, with 8 bases aligning to TRBD1. This CDR3 has 12 amino acids. Germline V gene data show CDR1 as ENHRY and CDR2 as SYGVKD. Unmatched junction bases numbered 2, after V lost 6 bases and J lost 4 bases. The CDR3 region has the DNA TGTGCCATCAGGGACAGGGAGTACGAGCAGTACTTC. This codes for CAIRDREYEQYF.

This clonotype was observed a handful of times. The chain links TRBV20-1 to TRBJ2-7; TRBD2 aligns across 7 bases. The CDR3 has 16 residues. Trimming took 3 bases from V and 0 from J; bases not matched to a gene: 11. CDR1 and CDR2 (germline): DFQATT, SNEGSKA (reference sequence). The CDR3 region is CSASPSGREISYEQYF. The CDR3 nucleotides are TGCAGTGCTAGCCCCTCGGGGCGGGAGATCTCCTACGAGCAGTACTTC.

V and J are TRBV20-1 and TRBJ2-1, with D perhaps TRBD2 (5 bases). V shed 1 base and J shed 0 bases, with 13 bases lying between them. CDR3 length: 16 amino acids. Germline loops: CDR1 DFQATT, CDR2 SNEGSKA (reference sequence). The CDR3 DNA reads TGCAGTGCTAGAGTCAGGAGCGGCAGCTCCTACAATGAGCAGTTCTTC. Translated: CSARVRSGSSYNEQFF.

V gene TRBV10-3 combines with J gene TRBJ2-4, with D possibly being TRBD2 (6 bases). V was trimmed by 10 bases and J by 4 bases, leaving 20 bases between them. The CDR3 is 15 amino acids. Looked up from germline, CDR1 is ENHRY and CDR2 is SYGVKD. CDR3 protein: CATSGTSPEKNIQYF. In DNA form, the CDR3 reads TGTGCCACCTCAGGGACTTCCCCCGAGAAAAACATTCAGTACTTC.

This clonotype was seen a few times. The rearrangement joins TRBV12-3 or TRBV12-4 to TRBJ2-5; D gene unclear. CDR3 length: 16 amino acids. The germline V and J ends were trimmed by 5 bases and 7 bases, with 23 bases remaining between them. CDR3 sequence: CASSSPAAEVSGTQYF. The CDR3 DNA is TGTGCCAGCAGTAGCCCGGCTGCCGAGGTATCGGGGACCCAGTACTTC.

The gene calls are TRBV4-3 and TRBJ2-7; D remains ambiguous. This CDR3 is built from 13 residues. The germline gives CDR1 LGHNA, CDR2 YSLEER. Trimming removed 3 bases from V and 4 bases from J, with 10 bases in between. CDR3 DNA: TGCGCCAGCAGCCATCAAATGAGTTACGAGCAGTACTTC. Its translation is CASSHQMSYEQYF.

J is TRBJ2-1 and V is TRBV29-1, with D perhaps TRBD1 (6 bases). V was clipped by 5 bases and J by 4 bases, with 9 bases between them. The germline V gene encodes CDR1 SQVTM and CDR2 ANQGSEA. This CDR3 has 12 residues. CDR3 region: CSVRQEYNEQFF. The CDR3 DNA reads as TGCAGCGTTCGACAGGAGTACAATGAGCAGTTCTTC.

Only a few counts were recorded for this clonotype. The V and J genes are TRBV12-3 or TRBV12-4 and TRBJ2-3, with a possible D match to TRBD1 (6 bases). Trimming shortened V by 6 bases and J by 2 bases, and 15 bases separated the two germline ends. The CDR3 covers 15 residues. CDR3 DNA sequence: TGTGCCAGCAGCCCGGACCCAGGGGCCACAGATACGCAGTATTTT. Translation: CASSPDPGATDTQYF.

This clonotype has just a few counts. The V gene is TRBV20-1, the J gene TRBJ2-1, with D possibly TRBD1 on 5 matching bases. V lost 4 bases to trimming and J lost 0 bases, with 10 bases between them. The CDR3 extends over 14 amino acids. Germline V CDR1 and CDR2: DFQATT, SNEGSKA (reference sequence). The CDR3 region is CSAKVRASYNEQFF. The CDR3 DNA reads as TGCAGTGCTAAGGTCAGGGCCTCCTACAATGAGCAGTTCTTC.

This chain uses TRBV5-6 with TRBJ1-1; D is unresolved. The CDR3 is 14 residues long. From germline, CDR1 is SGHDT and CDR2 YYEEEE. V was cut by 5 bases and J by 4 bases, with 15 bases left in between. The CDR3 is CASRPNPSGTEAFF. The CDR3 DNA sequence: TGTGCCAGCAGACCTAACCCCTCGGGCACTGAAGCTTTCTTT.

This clonotype was observed at least ten times. This chain links TRBV20-1 with TRBJ2-1, with D unresolved. Trimming pared 6 bases from V and 10 bases from J, leaving 16 bases between. The length of the CDR3 is 12 residues. CDR1 DFQATT and CDR2 SNEGSKA come from the germline V gene (reference sequence). CDR3 sequence: CSAPKSDYEQFF. The CDR3 coding sequence is TGCAGTGCGCCCAAGTCGGATTACGAGCAGTTCTTC.